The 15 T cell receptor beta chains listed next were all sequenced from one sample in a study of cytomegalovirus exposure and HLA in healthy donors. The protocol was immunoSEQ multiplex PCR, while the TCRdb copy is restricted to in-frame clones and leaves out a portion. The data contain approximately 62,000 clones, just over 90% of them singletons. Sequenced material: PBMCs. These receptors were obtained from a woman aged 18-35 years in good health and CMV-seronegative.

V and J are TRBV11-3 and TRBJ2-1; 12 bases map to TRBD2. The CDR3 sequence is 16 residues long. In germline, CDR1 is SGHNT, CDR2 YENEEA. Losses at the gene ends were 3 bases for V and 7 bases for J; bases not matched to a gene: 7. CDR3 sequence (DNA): TGTGCCAGCAGCTTCGGACTAGCGGGGCGAGGGAATGAGCAGTTCTTC. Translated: CASSFGLAGRGNEQFF.

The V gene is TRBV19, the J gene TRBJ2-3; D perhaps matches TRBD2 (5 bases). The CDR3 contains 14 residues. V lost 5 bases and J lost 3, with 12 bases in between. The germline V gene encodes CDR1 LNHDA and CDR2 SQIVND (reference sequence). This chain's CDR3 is CASSEGGITDTQYF. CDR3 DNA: TGTGCCAGTAGTGAGGGCGGAATAACAGATACGCAGTATTTT. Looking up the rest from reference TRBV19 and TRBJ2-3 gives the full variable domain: DGGITQSPKYLFRKEGQNVTLSCEQNLNHDAMYWYRQDPGQGLRLIYYSQIVNDFQKGDIAEGYSVSREKKESFPLTVTSAQKNPTAFYLCASSEGGITDTQYFGPGTRLTVL.

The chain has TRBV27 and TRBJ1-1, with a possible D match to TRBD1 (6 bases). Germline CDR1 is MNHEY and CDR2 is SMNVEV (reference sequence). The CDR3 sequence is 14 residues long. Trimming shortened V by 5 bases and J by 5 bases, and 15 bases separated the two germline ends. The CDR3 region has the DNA TGTGCCAGCAGTCAGGTAACAGGGTTAACTGAAGCTTTCTTT. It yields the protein CASSQVTGLTEAFF.

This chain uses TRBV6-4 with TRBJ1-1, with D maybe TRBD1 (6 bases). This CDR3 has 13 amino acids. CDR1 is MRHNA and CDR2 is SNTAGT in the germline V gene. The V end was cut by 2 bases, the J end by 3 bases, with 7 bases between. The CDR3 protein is CASSDGGDTEAFF. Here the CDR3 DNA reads TGTGCCAGCAGTGACGGGGGCGACACTGAAGCTTTCTTT.

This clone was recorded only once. CDR3 sequence reads: CASSAATGGSYGYTF. The CDR3 nucleotides read TGCGCCAGCAGCGCGGCGACAGGGGGCTCCTATGGCTACACCTTC. This sequence joins TRBV5-1 and TRBJ1-2; 10 bases align to TRBD1. The length of the CDR3 is 15 residues. Germline CDR1 SGHRS, CDR2 YFSETQ. V lost 4 bases, J lost 4 bases, and 7 bases stayed unmatched.

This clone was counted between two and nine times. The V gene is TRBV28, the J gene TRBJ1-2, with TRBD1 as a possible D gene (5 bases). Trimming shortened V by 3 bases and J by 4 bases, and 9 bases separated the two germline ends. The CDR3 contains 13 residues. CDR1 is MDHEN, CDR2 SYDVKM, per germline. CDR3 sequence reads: CASSFPQAYGYTF. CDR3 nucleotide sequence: TGTGCCAGCAGTTTCCCACAGGCCTATGGCTACACCTTC.

This CDR3 is CASSTVSSGGVADTQYF. Written as DNA, the CDR3 is TGTGCCAGCAGTACGGTATCTAGCGGGGGGGTAGCAGATACGCAGTATTTT. This chain joins TRBV2 and TRBJ2-3; 12 positions match TRBD2. The V segment lost 5 bases and the J segment 4 bases; nucleotides outside the gene matches: 10. CDR1 is SNHLY and CDR2 is FYNNEI in the germline V gene. The CDR3 loop spans 17 amino acids.

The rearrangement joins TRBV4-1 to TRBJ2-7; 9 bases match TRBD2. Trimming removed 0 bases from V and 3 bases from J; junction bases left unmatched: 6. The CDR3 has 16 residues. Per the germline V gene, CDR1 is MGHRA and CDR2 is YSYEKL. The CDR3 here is CASSQEGLAGSYEQYF. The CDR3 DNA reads TGCGCCAGCAGCCAAGAGGGTCTAGCGGGAAGCTACGAGCAGTACTTC.

Here the CDR3 DNA reads TGTGCCAGCAGTGTAGGGAACGGGCCACTAGCGGGGGCGGAGACCCAGTACTTC. Amino acids: CASSVGNGPLAGAETQYF. This chain connects TRBV2 to TRBJ2-5; 11 bases map to TRBD2. From germline, CDR1 is SNHLY and CDR2 FYNNEI. V trimming: 4 bases; J trimming: 5 bases; junction bases outside the gene matches: 15. CDR3 length: 18 residues.

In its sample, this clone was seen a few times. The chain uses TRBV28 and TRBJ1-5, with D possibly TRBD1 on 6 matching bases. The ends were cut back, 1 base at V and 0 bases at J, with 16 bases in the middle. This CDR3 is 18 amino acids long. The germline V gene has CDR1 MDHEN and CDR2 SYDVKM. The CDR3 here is CASSLSHLRDISNQPQHF. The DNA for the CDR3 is TGTGCCAGCAGTTTATCCCACCTACGGGACATTAGCAATCAGCCCCAGCATTTT.

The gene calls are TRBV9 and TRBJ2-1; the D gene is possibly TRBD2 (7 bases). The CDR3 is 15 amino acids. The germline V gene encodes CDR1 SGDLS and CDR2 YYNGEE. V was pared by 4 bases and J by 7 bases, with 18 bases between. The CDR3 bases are TGTGCCAGCAGCTCCCTCGGGGGGCTGGGAAATGAGCAGTTCTTC. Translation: CASSSLGGLGNEQFF. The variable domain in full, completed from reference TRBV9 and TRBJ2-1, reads DSGVTQTPKHLITATGQRVTLRCSPRSGDLSVYWYQQSLDQGLQFLIQYYNGEERAKGNILERFSAQQFPDLHSELNLSSLELGDSALYFCASSSLGGLGNEQFFGPGTRLTVL.

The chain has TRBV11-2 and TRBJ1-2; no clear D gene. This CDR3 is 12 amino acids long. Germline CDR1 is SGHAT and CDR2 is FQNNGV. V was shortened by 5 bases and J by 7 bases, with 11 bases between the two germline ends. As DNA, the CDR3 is TGTGCCAGCAGCCCCCATTCATTTGGCTACACCTTC. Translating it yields CASSPHSFGYTF. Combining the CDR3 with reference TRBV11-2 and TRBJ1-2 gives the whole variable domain EAGVAQSPRYKIIEKRQSVAFWCNPISGHATLYWYQQILGQGPKLLIQFQNNGVVDDSQLPKDRFSAERLKGVDSTLKIQPAKLEDSAVYLCASSPHSFGYTFGSGTRLTVV.

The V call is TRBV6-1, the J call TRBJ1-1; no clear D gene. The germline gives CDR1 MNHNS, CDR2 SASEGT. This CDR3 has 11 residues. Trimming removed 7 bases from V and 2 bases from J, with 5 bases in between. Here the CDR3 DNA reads TGTGCCAGCACAAAAAACACTGAAGCTTTCTTT. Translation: CASTKNTEAFF.

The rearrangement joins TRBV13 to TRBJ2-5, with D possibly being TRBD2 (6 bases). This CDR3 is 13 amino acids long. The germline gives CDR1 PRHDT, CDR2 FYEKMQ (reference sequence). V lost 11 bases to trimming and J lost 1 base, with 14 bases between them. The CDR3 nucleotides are TGTGCCCGAGGAGGGGAGTCCCAAGAGACCCAGTACTTC. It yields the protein CARGGESQETQYF.

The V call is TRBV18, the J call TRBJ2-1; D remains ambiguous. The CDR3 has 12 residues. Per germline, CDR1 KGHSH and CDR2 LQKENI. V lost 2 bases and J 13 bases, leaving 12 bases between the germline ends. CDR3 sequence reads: CASSPSGRKQFF. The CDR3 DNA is TGTGCCAGCTCACCATCGGGTCGGAAACAGTTCTTC.